This TCR beta chain was recorded in a study of Ad26.COV2.S vaccination and SARS-CoV-2 variants. The study, taken as a whole, reports: Using TCR breadth and depth analyses may have led to underestimated total T cell responses.

This sample's treatment: around 19 received Ad26.COV2.S at low or high dose, single or two shots; five or six received placebo; per-sample allocation not given. The investigators took samples on day 63 after the first vaccine or placebo injection. From germline, CDR1 is LGHNA and CDR2 YSLEER. CDR3 length: 14 residues. Trimming stripped 4 bases from V and 0 bases from J, with 6 bases between. The method was immunoSEQ multiplex PCR; TCRdb's version includes in-frame clones alone and lacks a portion of them. The sample shows 250,000 to 300,000 clones, around 87% of them seen only once. Notes on this clone: Its antigen remains unknown.

The sample in question was peripheral blood, obtained in a trial of Ad26.COV2.S vaccine versus placebo. The receptor was derived from a person aged 18-60 years who received the Ad26.COV2.S COVID-19 vaccine or a placebo. The chain couples TRBV4-3 to TRBJ2-2; D unclear. The CDR3 is CASSLHTNTGELFF. The CDR3 DNA is TGCGCCAGCAGCCTCCACACGAACACCGGGGAGCTGTTTTTT.